This T cell receptor (beta chain) was identified in a study of cytomegalovirus exposure and HLA in healthy donors. Study information: HLA-typed donors contributed 80 million or so unique TCRs, which were held in an early data release. Overall study findings and caveats: In a later analysis, an Asian-associated ancestry cluster reportedly showed fewer N-insertions than the roughly 710-donor mean. There were some V segments, including TRBV6-2 and TRBV6-3, excluded as indistinguishable. Later analysis identified around 15,000 TCR beta sequences associated with HLA alleles, using a false discovery rate threshold of 0.05.

Deletions cut 6 bases from V and 9 bases from J, with 12 bases between. This CDR3 is 12 amino acids long. CDR1 and CDR2 from the germline V gene are LNHDA and SQIVND (reference sequence). 60 Vbeta and 13 Jbeta primers were used in PCR. Measured with immunoSEQ multiplex PCR; TCRdb has only the in-frame clones, and not every one. The sample data list 150,000 to 200,000 clones. Points on this clone: The antigen remains undetermined.

Source material: PBMCs. This TCR derives from a woman under 30 in good health and CMV-seropositive. This chain joins TRBV19 and TRBJ2-1; D ambiguous. The CDR3 reads CASSPMRREQFF. The CDR3 DNA reads TGTGCCAGTAGCCCCATGCGTCGTGAGCAGTTCTTC.